Included here is one T cell receptor (beta chain) sequence, with context. V lost 5 bases and J 11 bases, leaving 20 bases between the germline ends. CDR1 is LGHNA and CDR2 is YNFKEQ in the germline V gene. This CDR3 has 14 residues. The sample is drawn from a study of shared clonotypes between healthy human individuals. Using immunoSEQ multiplex PCR, the repertoire was profiled, and TCRdb retains in-frame clones only, with some absent. The profile shows more than 2,000,000 clones, approximately 93% of them singletons. Sequencing was performed on naive CD4+ T cells from PBMCs. Noted subset: CD45RA+ positively selected. The TCR comes from a man aged 18 to 29 in good health. Some clones in this sample may be carry-over from other donors' samples. The chain joins TRBV4-2 to TRBJ2-3; the D gene could be TRBD1 or TRBD2 (6 bases each). CDR3 nucleotides: TGTGCCAGCAGCACCCGGGACTTTCCCAGGGGGCAGTATTTT. Amino acid sequence: CASSTRDFPRGQYF.